The 12 T cell receptor beta chains in this list originate from one sample, sequenced in a study of blood T cells in healthy people across ages. A second about 6 to 12 cycle PCR used barcoded and J-beta primers. TCRdb itself ran the 5' RACE reads through MiXCR, one entry per CDR3 protein. The repertoire holds about 1,400,000 distinct CDR3 sequences, with almost 60% as singletons. The sequenced sample consisted of blood. These receptors were taken from a man between 18 and 29 years old in good health.

The chain is built from TRBV20-1 and TRBJ2-1; 7 bases agree with TRBD1. CDR3 length: 11 residues. The germline gives CDR1 DFQATT, CDR2 SNEGSKA (reference sequence). V dropped 6 bases and J dropped 8; count of bases not matched to a gene: 4. The CDR3 DNA follows: TGCAGTGCGCATAGGGGGCATGAGCAGTTCTTC. The encoded protein is CSAHRGHEQFF.

The chain is built from TRBV9 and TRBJ2-5; D is possibly TRBD1 or TRBD2 (7 bases each). CDR1 SGDLS and CDR2 YYNGEE come from the germline V gene. Trimming took off 7 bases at V and 2 bases at J, with 15 bases between the two ends. The CDR3 consists of 14 residues. The CDR3 spells CASASGTAQETQYF. For the CDR3, the DNA is TGTGCCAGCGCGAGCGGGACAGCGCAAGAGACCCAGTACTTC.

The chain is built from TRBV29-1 and TRBJ1-2; D remains ambiguous. Trimming left V 4 bases short and J 7 bases short, with 10 bases between. The CDR3 sequence is 11 residues long. Germline CDR1 is SQVTM and CDR2 is ANQGSEA. In DNA, the CDR3 is TGCAGCGTTGTGGGTGGGCTTGGCTACACCTTC. Translated: CSVVGGLGYTF.

The V and J genes are TRBV12-3 or TRBV12-4 and TRBJ1-6; 7 nucleotides align to TRBD1. The CDR3 has 13 residues. With V trimmed by 5 bases and J by 9 bases, 4 bases remained unmatched. The CDR3 nucleotides read TGTGCCAGCAGTACCCGGACAGGTTCACCCCTCCACTTT. This sequence encodes CASSTRTGSPLHF.

The V and J genes are TRBV3-1 and TRBJ1-6, with D unresolved. CDR1 and CDR2 from the germline V gene are LGHDT and YNNKEL (reference sequence). The CDR3 has 18 amino acids. V dropped 0 bases and J dropped 8 bases, with 20 bases sitting between them. The CDR3 sequence: CASSQELWESELHSPLHF. The CDR3 DNA sequence: TGTGCCAGCAGCCAAGAACTTTGGGAGTCAGAACTTCATTCACCCCTCCACTTT. Complete variable domain (other parts from reference TRBV3-1 and TRBJ1-6): DTAVSQTPKYLVTQMGNDKSIKCEQNLGHDTMYWYKQDSKKFLKIMFSYNNKELIINETVPNRFSPKSPDKAHLNLHINSLELGDSAVYFCASSQELWESELHSPLHFGNGTRLTVT.

V usage is TRBV28 and J usage is TRBJ2-6; no clear D. Germline values: CDR1 MDHEN, CDR2 SYDVKM. V lost 7 bases and J lost 0, with 13 bases in between. CDR3 length equals 16 residues. Here the CDR3 reads CASISLRSSGANVLTF. CDR3 nucleotide sequence: TGTGCCAGCATCTCTCTAAGGAGCTCTGGGGCCAACGTCCTGACTTTC.

The V gene is TRBV12-3 or TRBV12-4, the J gene TRBJ2-3; 7 bases line up with TRBD2. CDR3 length: 16 amino acids. V trimming: 6 bases; J trimming: 2 bases; junction bases outside the gene matches: 11. The CDR3 reads CASRVLAVGLTDTQYF. The CDR3 bases are TGTGCCAGCAGGGTCCTAGCGGTGGGGCTCACAGATACGCAGTATTTT.

This clonotype came up many times. The chain combines TRBV27 with TRBJ2-1, with D perhaps matching TRBD2 (6 bases). Per germline, CDR1 MNHEY and CDR2 SMNVEV (reference sequence). The length of the CDR3 is 16 residues. V was cut by 7 bases and J by 5 bases, with 21 bases left in between. CDR3 protein: CASMSPSGGWNNEQFF. In DNA, the CDR3 is TGTGCCAGCATGTCCCCATCCGGGGGATGGAACAATGAGCAGTTCTTC.

This clonotype was seen a handful of times. J is TRBJ2-1 and V is TRBV20-1; TRBD2 aligns across 7 bases. Trimming cost V 3 bases and J 9 bases; bases outside gene matches: 11. Germline CDR1 reads DFQATT; CDR2 reads SNEGSKA (reference sequence). The CDR3 is 14 residues long. CDR3 protein: CSASRGGRGSEQFF. Written as DNA, the CDR3 is TGCAGTGCTAGCCGCGGGGGACGGGGGAGTGAGCAGTTCTTC.

V is TRBV7-9 and J is TRBJ2-5; D not certain. Per germline, CDR1 SEHNR and CDR2 FQNEAQ (reference sequence). The CDR3 length is 13 residues. The V and J ends lost 4 bases and 1 base respectively, with 7 bases between them. CDR3 amino acids: CASSSLVQETQYF. CDR3 DNA: TGTGCCAGCAGCTCGCTAGTCCAAGAGACCCAGTACTTC.

The chain is built from TRBV2 and TRBJ1-6; 9 positions agree with TRBD1. This CDR3 contains 15 residues. Germline V gives CDR1 SNHLY, CDR2 FYNNEI. V lost 2 bases to trimming and J lost 7 bases; unmatched junction nucleotides: 3. CDR3 in DNA: TGTGCCAGCAGTGAACACGGACAGGGGAATTCACCCCTCCACTTT. Residues: CASSEHGQGNSPLHF. The full variable domain, completed using reference TRBV2 and TRBJ1-6, is EPEVTQTPSHQVTQMGQEVILRCVPISNHLYFYWYRQILGQKVEFLVSFYNNEISEKSEIFDDQFSVERPDGSNFTLKIRSTKLEDSAMYFCASSEHGQGNSPLHFGNGTRLTVT.

The chain links TRBV5-5 to TRBJ2-5; TRBD1 matches at 9 bases. This CDR3 has 16 amino acids. Germline assignment: CDR1 SGHKS and CDR2 YYEKEE (reference sequence). V dropped 0 bases and J dropped 2; count of bases not matched to a gene: 5. The CDR3 region has the DNA TGTGCCAGCAGCTTGGCCTTTGGACAGGGGCAAGAGACCCAGTACTTC. It yields the protein CASSLAFGQGQETQYF. The entire variable domain, with the rest obtained from reference TRBV5-5 and TRBJ2-5, is as follows: DAGVTQSPTHLIKTRGQQVTLRCSPISGHKSVSWYQQVLGQGPQFIFQYYEKEERGRGNFPDRFSARQFPNYSSELNVNALLLGDSALYLCASSLAFGQGQETQYFGPGTRLLVL.